This T cell receptor (beta chain) was sequenced for a study of T cell responses to AZD1222 COVID-19 vaccine. As for this clone: The target antigen is unknown.

General study findings and limits: Repertoire samples came only from after the peak T cell response. Donors, mostly white British, included more females; clonal diversity was possibly underestimated.

The protocol was immunoSEQ multiplex PCR, while the TCRdb copy is restricted to in-frame clones and leaves out a portion. Seen here are 140,000 or so clones, 88% observed once, and the top ten hold 5.4%. The CDR3 has 13 amino acids. V was clipped by 3 bases and J by 8 bases, with 10 bases between them. The germline V gene has CDR1 MNHEY and CDR2 SMNVEV (reference sequence). This TCR derives from an adult who received the MenACWY meningococcal vaccine as a control. This material consisted of peripheral blood, taken 28 days after the second dose of the MenACWY control vaccine. The rearrangement joins TRBV27 to TRBJ1-4; D remains ambiguous. Here the CDR3 DNA reads TGTGCCAGCAGTTTCGCGGGAGGGGAAAAACTGTTTTTT. It codes for CASSFAGGEKLFF.